The rows below give T cell receptor beta chains drawn from one sample of a study of blood T cell repertoires in COVID-19. Profiled with immunoSEQ multiplex PCR; TCRdb holds only in-frame clones, not every one. The sample consists of about 320,000 clones, 80% to 90% of them appearing once. Sequenced: peripheral blood. These receptors originate from a woman in her 50s with acute or convalescent COVID-19. Both conserved end residues are part of each CDR3. The order of the fields is clone size, V gene, J gene, D gene, CDR3 length, CDR3 DNA, CDR3 protein. A D gene is named only where the DNA matches it firmly. The size entry is marked missing in some rows and otherwise reads once, few, many or a size class.

.	TRBV18	TRBJ1-6	.	14	TGTGCCAGCTCACCACCGGGAGATAATTCACCCCTCCACTTT	CASSPPGDNSPLHF
.	TRBV7-2	TRBJ2-4	.	17	TGTGCCAGCAGCATCAACGGCGGGGGCTGGTCCAAAAACATTCAGTACTTC	CASSINGGGWSKNIQYF
.	TRBV7-9	TRBJ1-3	.	11	TGTGCCAGCACCACCACGGGTACGATATATTTT	CASTTTGTIYF
.	TRBV18	TRBJ2-3	TRBD2	15	TGTGCCAGCTCACCACCTAGCGGGAGTGCGGATACGCAGTATTTT	CASSPPSGSADTQYF
once	TRBV18	TRBJ1-4	.	13	TGTGCCAGCTCACCGGACAGAGATGAAAAACTGTTTTTT	CASSPDRDEKLFF
.	TRBV11-2	TRBJ1-4	TRBD1	14	TGTGCCAGCAGCTTTGACAGGGCGGCTGAAAAACTGTTTTTT	CASSFDRAAEKLFF
.	TRBV5-4	TRBJ1-2	TRBD1	15	TGTGCCAGCAGCTTTGGACAGGGGGCTAACTATGGCTACACCTTC	CASSFGQGANYGYTF
once	TRBV5-5	TRBJ1-5	TRBD1	15	TGTGCCAGCAGCCCATTCGACAGGGTGGAGCAGCCCCAGCATTTT	CASSPFDRVEQPQHF
.	TRBV15	TRBJ2-5	TRBD1	16	TGTGCCACCAGCAGCGATCGGACAGGGTTTCAAGAGACCCAGTACTTC	CATSSDRTGFQETQYF
.	TRBV7-2	TRBJ2-7	TRBD1	14	TGTGCCAGCAGCTCGGGACAGGGGCTACCCGAGCAGTACTTC	CASSSGQGLPEQYF
once	TRBV5-1	TRBJ1-5	.	15	TGCGCCAGCAGCTTGGATGGCGGCGGGGGTCAGCCCCAGCATTTT	CASSLDGGGGQPQHF
.	TRBV2	TRBJ2-7	.	14	TGTGCCATCCGCGACGCTCAGGCCGGCTACGAGCAGTACTTC	CAIRDAQAGYEQYF
.	TRBV7-9	TRBJ1-1	TRBD1	14	TGTGCCAGCAGTCCGACAGGGGAAATAGGTGAAGCTTTCTTT	CASSPTGEIGEAFF
.	TRBV4-1	TRBJ2-7	.	15	TGCGCCAGCAGCTCGGGACGGGGGAGCTCCTACGAGCAGTACTTC	CASSSGRGSSYEQYF
.	TRBV5-1	TRBJ2-2	.	16	TGCGCCAGCAGCGCAAGAACTAGACCCGACACCGGGGAGCTGTTTTTT	CASSARTRPDTGELFF
.	TRBV12-3/TRBV12-4	TRBJ2-1	.	11	TGTGCCAGCAGTCTATACAATGAGCAGTTCTTC	CASSLYNEQFF
.	TRBV9	TRBJ1-1	TRBD1	15	TGTGCCAGCAGCCTACCGGGACAGGGGACGGCGGAAGCTTTCTTT	CASSLPGQGTAEAFF
.	TRBV14	TRBJ1-1	.	13	TGTGCCAGCAGATGGGGGACTCTCACTGAAGCTTTCTTT	CASRWGTLTEAFF
.	TRBV7-8	TRBJ2-5	TRBD2	13	TGTGCCAGCAGCTGGACTAGAGAAGAGACCCAGTACTTC	CASSWTREETQYF
.	TRBV12-3/TRBV12-4	TRBJ1-5	TRBD1	13	TGTGCCAGCCGGACAGGGGGCAATCAGCCCCAGCATTTT	CASRTGGNQPQHF
.	TRBV27	TRBJ1-4	TRBD1	16	TGTGCCAGCAGTCCCCTCTACGACAGGGTCAATGAAAAACTGTTTTTT	CASSPLYDRVNEKLFF
.	TRBV5-1	TRBJ2-3	TRBD1	14	TGCGCCAGCAGCTCAGGGGGCTGGACAGATACGCAGTATTTT	CASSSGGWTDTQYF
once	TRBV9	TRBJ1-6	.	13	TGTGCCAGCAGCCCAACAGGGAATTCACCCCTCCACTTT	CASSPTGNSPLHF
.	TRBV19	TRBJ1-5	TRBD1	16	TGTGCCAGGAGACAACACCGGACAGGGGACAATCAGCCCCAGCATTTT	CARRQHRTGDNQPQHF
.	TRBV13	TRBJ2-3	TRBD2	16	TGTGCCAGCAGCTTTCCAGCGGGGGGGACCACAGATACGCAGTATTTT	CASSFPAGGTTDTQYF
.	TRBV5-1	TRBJ2-5	TRBD1	15	TGCGCCAGCAGCGGACTGGGACAGGGCCAAGAGACCCAGTACTTC	CASSGLGQGQETQYF
.	TRBV5-1	TRBJ2-5	.	14	TGCGCCAGCAGCTTGGTAGCGGACCAAGAGACCCAGTACTTC	CASSLVADQETQYF
.	TRBV6-5	TRBJ2-2	TRBD1	15	TGTGCCAGCAGAGAGGGGGACAGATACACCGGGGAGCTGTTTTTT	CASREGDRYTGELFF
.	TRBV7-8	TRBJ2-1	.	14	TGTGCCAGCAGCCCCTGGGACTCCGCCATGAAGCAGTTCTTC	CASSPWDSAMKQFF
once	TRBV2	TRBJ1-5	TRBD1	15	TGTGCCAGCAGCGAGAGCAGGGGGAGTAATCAGCCCCAGCATTTT	CASSESRGSNQPQHF
.	TRBV5-6	TRBJ2-1	TRBD1	13	TGTGCCAGCAGCTCGGGACAGGTAAATGAGCAGTTCTTC	CASSSGQVNEQFF
.	TRBV3-1/TRBV3-2	TRBJ2-5	.	13	TGTGCCAGCGCTGGAGGACCCCAAGAGACCCAGTACTTC	CASAGGPQETQYF
.	TRBV12-5	TRBJ2-1	.	13	TGTGCTAGTGGTACGACAGGTTACAATGAGCAGTTCTTC	CASGTTGYNEQFF
.	TRBV29-1	TRBJ1-1	.	12	TGCAGCGTTGATTTAGGAGGATCTGAAGCTTTCTTT	CSVDLGGSEAFF
.	TRBV12-3/TRBV12-4	TRBJ2-7	.	12	TGTGCCAGCAGTACCATAGCCTCCGAGCAGTACTTC	CASSTIASEQYF